The table lists the clone carrying this T cell receptor (beta chain) with many counts. Isolation yielded PBMCs, at least 6.5 million per sample, in every case. A second PCR of about 7 to 12 cycles used a sample-barcoded 5' primer and a J-beta primer mix. TCRdb itself ran the 5' RACE reads through MiXCR, one entry per CDR3 protein. Among hundreds of thousands of distinct CDR3 sequences listed, 25% to 30% were seen once. Per germline, CDR1 SGHVS and CDR2 FQNEAQ. This CDR3 is built from 15 residues. V lost 3 bases, J lost 1 base, and 12 bases lay in between. The sample originates from a study of blood T cells in healthy people across ages. Study overall: Per two T cells, template switching captured roughly one barcoded beta molecule.

The receptor comes from a woman at least 80 years old in good health. Material for sequencing was blood. The J gene is TRBJ1-1, the V gene TRBV7-8; a possible D gene is TRBD1 (6 bases). The CDR3 here is CASSFTGSQNTEAFF. In nucleotides, the CDR3 is TGTGCCAGCAGCTTCACAGGGAGCCAGAACACTGAAGCTTTCTTT.